These 5 T cell receptor beta chains share one sample of origin, sequenced in a study of blood T cell repertoires in COVID-19. Sequencing used immunoSEQ multiplex PCR; TCRdb keeps in-frame clones, though not all of them. Of under 300,000 clones listed, around four fifths are singletons. Sequenced sample: peripheral blood. The receptors derive from a man aged 30-40 years who had recovered from COVID-19.

The V and J genes are TRBV6-5 and TRBJ2-2, with D perhaps matching TRBD1 (5 bases). The V gene lost 2 bases and the J gene lost 2 bases, with 12 bases spanning the gap. Germline V gene lookup returns CDR1 MNHEY and CDR2 SVGAGI. The CDR3 is 16 residues long. The CDR3, as DNA: TGTGCCAGCAGTTACGGTACAGGCCTTAACACCGGGGAGCTGTTTTTT. Residues: CASSYGTGLNTGELFF.

The J gene is TRBJ2-2, the V gene TRBV5-5, with a weak D call TRBD1 (7 bases). V shed 3 bases and J shed 6 bases, with 21 bases lying between them. This CDR3 is built from 17 residues. Germline values: CDR1 SGHKS, CDR2 YYEKEE (reference sequence). For the CDR3, the DNA is TGTGCCAGCAGCTACCCCGGCCAGGGGGGAGTACCCGGGGAGCTGTTTTTT. Translated, it gives CASSYPGQGGVPGELFF.

The chain carries TRBV19 and TRBJ1-1; perhaps TRBD1 as D (5 bases). The CDR3 has 14 residues. The ends were cut back, 7 bases at V and 1 base at J, with 13 bases in the middle. CDR1 and CDR2 (germline): LNHDA, SQIVND (reference sequence). CDR3 DNA: TGTGCCAGTACCACAGACAGAGAGAACACTGAAGCTTTCTTT. Amino acid sequence: CASTTDRENTEAFF. The complete variable domain, with remaining parts taken from reference TRBV19 and TRBJ1-1, reads DGGITQSPKYLFRKEGQNVTLSCEQNLNHDAMYWYRQDPGQGLRLIYYSQIVNDFQKGDIAEGYSVSREKKESFPLTVTSAQKNPTAFYLCASTTDRENTEAFFGQGTRLTVV.

The CDR3 sequence: CATSRARTGDGYGYTF. The CDR3 DNA reads as TGTGCCACCAGCAGAGCGCGGACAGGGGACGGGTATGGCTACACCTTC. This sequence joins TRBV15 and TRBJ1-2; 9 positions agree with TRBD1. Germline loops: CDR1 LNHNV, CDR2 YYDKDF (reference sequence). There are 16 residues in the CDR3. Trimming took 1 base from V and 5 from J; bases not matched to a gene: 8.

The gene calls are TRBV5-1 and TRBJ2-5; TRBD1 agrees at 7 bases. This CDR3 has 14 amino acids. With V trimmed by 2 bases and J by 5 bases, 6 bases remained unmatched. Germline CDR1 reads SGHRS; CDR2 reads YFSETQ. CDR3 amino acids: CASSLDRVRETQYF. The CDR3 DNA sequence: TGCGCCAGCAGCTTAGACAGGGTTAGGGAGACCCAGTACTTC.